This note documents a single TCR beta chain sequence. The time point was: pretreatment peripheral blood. Locally advanced or metastatic urothelial carcinoma was diagnosed in the patients. The entry originates in a study of PD-L1 blockade in urothelial cancer. For the study at large: Atezolizumab, begun by patients in about 2014, was given at 1,200 mg intravenously every 3 weeks. Between 0 and 3 chemotherapy regimens preceded treatment for each patient.

Looked up from germline, CDR1 is SGHTA and CDR2 is FQGTGA. CDR3 length: 14 residues. Trimming took off 5 bases at V and 7 bases at J, with 16 bases between the two ends. Method: immunoSEQ multiplex PCR; TCRdb's copy keeps in-frame clones and lacks some. The table shows 45,000 to 60,000 clones, with 85% occurring only once. The rearrangement links TRBV7-3 to TRBJ2-3, with D tentatively TRBD2 (6 bases). This TCR derives from a man aged 65 to 85 with urothelial cancer. The sequences come from PBMCs, collected around atezolizumab (anti-PD-L1) treatment. The CDR3 reads CASSPGTELNTQYF. DNA of the CDR3: TGTGCCAGCAGCCCCGGGACTGAATTGAATACGCAGTATTTT.